The T cell receptor (beta chain) under discussion was sequenced for a study of vaccination and CD4 T cells after COVID-19 (dated by TCRdb to 2021 to 2024). Regarding the complete study: The convalescent cohort included six males and four females, with two Hispanic individuals, seven Caucasians, two Asians and one multiracial person. Participants got two doses of the Pfizer-BioNTech BNT162b2 vaccine (n=8) or two doses of the Moderna mRNA-1273 vaccine (n=2). Post-COVID blood samples were collected from convalescent patients a median of roughly 100 days after diagnosis, with a range of about 30 to 170 days. Post-vaccine blood samples were obtained a median of around 67 days after the second vaccine dose, with a range of roughly 13 to 250 days. Culture stimuli were overlapping spike peptide pools from SARS-CoV-2 and from the common cold coronaviruses HCoV-NL63, HCoV-OC43 and HCoV-229E. Control cultures used a CEFX viral epitope pool as positive control, an HIV-1 Nef peptide pool as negative control, or no peptide. The spike-specific CD4+ TCR repertoire was compared before and after mRNA vaccination in around ten COVID-19 convalescent patients and a handful of infection-naive healthy vaccine recipients.

The treatment or condition label, read with the paper, signifies: 10-day PBMC culture with coronavirus spike peptide pools or control peptides (ViraFEST assay). The study used the ViraFEST assay, which expanded antigen-specific T cells with peptide pools and then identified expanded clonotypes by TCR sequencing. Negative nucleocapsid antibody tests taken both before and after vaccination confirmed that the healthy vaccine recipients had no prior SARS-CoV-2 infection. Roughly 2 million PBMCs per well were cultured in IMDM with roughly 5% human AB serum and approximately 9.8 IU/ml IL-2, plus 10 ug/ml peptide pools. On days 3 and 7, half of the culture medium was replaced with fresh IL-2-containing medium. Once the cells had been in culture for less than 12 days, the EasySep CD4+ T cell isolation kit was used to isolate CD4+ T cells by negative selection. PBMCs were separated from whole blood using Ficoll-Paque Plus gradient centrifugation and then either used fresh or cryopreserved at -140C. Culture conditions were generally each tested in triplicate wells.

The sample holds one count of this clonotype. It lacks a known antigen. No much larger clonotype is one base removed from it; base qualities were not supplied. One read alone is a weak basis. CDR1 is given as WNHNN and CDR2 as SYGVQD, both from the germline V gene (reference sequence). V is clipped by 6 bases and J by 3 bases, and the sequence between their germline boundaries is 15 bases long. The CDR3 goes from the cysteine to the phenylalanine over 14 residues. The kept DNA is CDR3 alone, 42 bases in frame from the first base. Points the paper makes about the study in general: Relatively few convalescent patients were included in the study, and early timepoints after natural infection were not analyzed. The median number of SARS-CoV-2-reactive clonotypes rose from 21 after infection to 38 after vaccination, but the change was not significant. Of the vaccine-specific clones found in convalescent patients, nearly all (304 of 307) were mono-reactive for SARS-CoV-2 spike instead of being cross-reactive with common cold coronaviruses. Among the post-vaccine SARS-CoV-2-reactive clones in convalescent patients, a median approximately 86% showed up only after vaccination, which suggests vaccine-specific priming.

The receptor library was made with PCR. DNA from cultured CD4+ T cells was subjected to TCR sequencing with the Oncomine TCR Beta short-read assay at the Johns Hopkins FTIC core. The QIAamp micro DNA kit was used to extract genomic DNA from the cultured CD4+ T cells. Oncomine TCR Beta libraries from cultured CD4+ T cells were pooled with unique dual indexes and sequenced on an Illumina iSeq 100. Regarding the original processing steps: Non-productive sequences were removed, and CDR3s that did not start with C, did not end with F or W, or were shorter than 7 amino acids were discarded. Antigen-specific clonotypes were identified with the MANAFEST web application by comparing peptide-stimulated wells with reference and other culture wells. Positive clones required FDR below 0.05, an odds ratio above 5, and productive frequency above 0.1% in at least two of three replicate wells. A clonotype counted as cross-reactive if it showed significant expansion both in the SARS-CoV-2 spike wells and in at least one common cold coronavirus spike condition. CDR3 homology was assessed with Levenshtein distances (stringdist) and unrooted phylogenetic trees (ape) in R version 3.6.1. The raw public data were reprocessed by TCRdb itself: fastp quality trimming at Q25, MiXCR clonotype calling, in-frame beta chains only. Identical CDR3 protein sequences are pooled into one entry, listed with their most common genes and DNA. The V and J calls reflect TCRdb's pipeline rather than the authors' work. The sample table lists about 26,000 distinct CDR3 sequences, roughly 52% of them with a count of one. Over 25% of the sample rests with the top ten.

This sequence uses TRBV10-1 and TRBJ2-7; matching of 6 bases hints at TRBD1 as the D gene. The sample was CD4+ T cells from blood, cultured in vitro, taken before SARS-CoV-2 vaccination. This clonotype was obtained from a human donor who received a COVID-19 vaccine. The sequenced DNA is TGCGCCAGCAGGGATCACCCGGACAGCTACGAGCAGTACTTC. Its protein product is CASRDHPDSYEQYF.